One and the same sample provided the 10 T cell receptor beta chains below, sequenced in a study of shared clonotypes between healthy human individuals. Sequenced by immunoSEQ multiplex PCR; TCRdb stores in-frame clones only, minus some. The sample has some 1,400,000 clones, 96% seen once; the top ten hold roughly 1.2%. The sequencing sample was made of naive CD4+ T cells sorted from blood. As for subset: CD45RA+ positively selected. Receptors originate from a man aged 25 to 40 in good health.

This clone was observed once. The chain couples TRBV15 to TRBJ1-2; 8 nucleotides align to TRBD1. Germline CDR1 is LNHNV and CDR2 is YYDKDF (reference sequence). J was trimmed by 5 bases and V by 3 bases; bases with no gene match: 11. This CDR3 comprises 16 residues. The CDR3 is CATSRTGVETPYGYTF. CDR3 DNA sequence: TGTGCCACCAGCAGGACAGGGGTGGAGACCCCATATGGCTACACCTTC.

V usage is TRBV7-2 and J usage is TRBJ2-7; the match to TRBD2 covers 7 bases. Trimming at V came to 2 bases and at J to 12 bases, leaving 13 bases not matched to a gene. Germline lookup yields CDR1 SGHTA and CDR2 FQGNSA. The CDR3 has 14 amino acids. The CDR3 DNA sequence: TGTGCCAGCAGCTTAACTAGCGAGCCGATGCGGATGTACTTC. The encoded protein is CASSLTSEPMRMYF.

The rearrangement uses TRBV4-3 and TRBJ2-7; TRBD1 aligns across 8 bases. CDR3 length: 14 amino acids. The germline V gene has CDR1 LGHNA and CDR2 YSLEER. J gave up 3 bases and V 1 base, and 2 bases lay outside the gene matches. The DNA for the CDR3 is TGCGCCAGCAGCCAAGTAGGGACAGGCTACGAGCAGTACTTC. It translates to CASSQVGTGYEQYF.

V usage is TRBV7-9 and J usage is TRBJ2-7; TRBD2 agrees at 9 bases. The V and J ends lost 1 base and 4 bases, in that order; junction bases with no gene match: 5. The CDR3 runs to 15 residues. The germline V gene encodes CDR1 SEHNR and CDR2 FQNEAQ (reference sequence). The CDR3 sequence is CASSLDLAGLYEQYF. The CDR3 bases are TGTGCCAGCAGCTTAGATCTAGCGGGACTATACGAGCAGTACTTC.

This chain joins TRBV7-2 and TRBJ2-5; D possibly uses TRBD1 or TRBD2 (5 bases each). Germline V gene lookup returns CDR1 SGHTA and CDR2 FQGNSA. V lost 6 bases to trimming and J lost 1 base, with 9 bases between them. The CDR3 runs 13 residues. The CDR3, as DNA: TGTGCCAGCAGGGGGGTGTCCCAAGAGACCCAGTACTTC. Its protein product is CASRGVSQETQYF.

The rearrangement joins TRBV28 to TRBJ2-7, with D perhaps TRBD1 or TRBD2 (5 bases each). V lost 4 bases and J lost 12, with 31 bases in between. Germline V gives CDR1 MDHEN, CDR2 SYDVKM. The CDR3 covers 17 residues. CDR3 region: CASSSNPWGEIPSGMYF. The CDR3 DNA reads TGTGCCAGCAGTTCCAACCCTTGGGGCGAGATCCCAAGCGGAATGTACTTC.

Regarding this clone: The sample has other DNA sequences that encode this CDR3 too. This chain uses TRBV18 with TRBJ2-7; D is ambiguous. Germline V gives CDR1 KGHSH, CDR2 LQKENI. The CDR3 is 12 amino acids. The V and J ends lost 2 bases and 3 bases respectively, with 5 bases between them. CDR3 bases: TGTGCCAGCTCACCAGGGGACTACGAGCAGTACTTC. It encodes CASSPGDYEQYF.

The chain uses TRBV11-2 and TRBJ2-1; 7 bases are shared with TRBD2. V shed 4 bases and J 5 bases; nucleotides not matched to a gene: 5. CDR3 size: 14 residues. Germline assignment: CDR1 SGHAT and CDR2 FQNNGV. DNA for the CDR3: TGTGCCAGCAGCTCCCCCAGCGGGAACAATGAGCAGTTCTTC. Translating gives CASSSPSGNNEQFF.

The chain is built from TRBV5-1 and TRBJ2-7; D uncertain. Between the trimmed V and J ends, which lost 4 bases and 3 bases, there was a span of 11 bases. Germline CDR1 SGHRS, CDR2 YFSETQ. The CDR3 loop spans 13 amino acids. The chain's CDR3 is CASSPSADYEQYF. The CDR3 nucleotides read TGCGCCAGCAGCCCCTCAGCAGACTACGAGCAGTACTTC.

This clone was recorded once. The chain has TRBV11-2 and TRBJ2-5; 10 positions match TRBD2. Germline CDR1 SGHAT, CDR2 FQNNGV. V lost 2 bases, J lost 5 bases, and 11 bases stayed unmatched. The CDR3 covers 17 residues. CDR3 in DNA: TGTGCCAGCAGCTTATTCCGGGCTAGCGGGAGTTTGGAGACCCAGTACTTC. Protein sequence: CASSLFRASGSLETQYF.